This T cell receptor (beta chain) was documented in a study of T cell responses to AZD1222 COVID-19 vaccine. Whole-study context: Second-dose timings of about 4 or about 12 weeks were pooled. General study results and limits: Clonal diversity may have been underestimated in mostly white British donors. Epitopes outside B.1.351 and B.1.1.7 mutated regions reportedly drew nearly half of spike TCRs. A rise in Spike-specific TCR breadth and depth followed two AZD1222 doses.

TCRdb's copy holds only in-frame clones and misses some; the assay was immunoSEQ multiplex PCR. The sample records 55,000 to 80,000 clones, roughly 84% being singletons. CDR3 length: 13 residues. Trimming took 6 bases from V and 6 from J; bases not matched to a gene: 5. The germline gives CDR1 SGHTA, CDR2 FQGNSA. As concerns this clone: Its antigen is not identified.

The V call is TRBV7-2, the J call TRBJ1-2, with 9 bases matching TRBD1. The material was peripheral blood, obtained on day 0 of AZD1222 vaccination. This receptor was taken from an adult in good health. CDR3 sequence: CASRLTGGDGYTF. For the CDR3, the DNA is TGTGCCAGCAGGTTGACAGGGGGGGATGGCTACACCTTC.